This TCR beta chain originates from a study of T cell changes during pregnancy in multiple sclerosis. Looked up from germline, CDR1 is MDHEN and CDR2 is SYDVKM. The germline V and J ends were trimmed by 4 bases and 1 base, with 22 bases remaining between them. This CDR3 region has 19 residues. Assay: immunoSEQ multiplex PCR; the TCRdb copy retains only in-frame clones and omits some. The sample shows fewer than 90,000 clones, approximately 93% of them seen only once. The sequence came from a female donor in good health, enrolled as a control in a pregnancy study. The sequencing here drew on peripheral blood, taken after pregnancy. The V gene is TRBV28, the J gene TRBJ2-2, with D possibly matching TRBD2 (6 bases). In DNA, the CDR3 is TGTGCCAGCAGTTCCCTACGACGTCTCGGGAGACTGAACACCGGGGAGCTGTTTTTT. Its protein product is CASSSLRRLGRLNTGELFF.